What follows is one TCR beta chain and its context. Its antigen is currently unknown. This sample stems from a study of T cell repertoires in cytomegalovirus infection. The wider study: Selected CMV epitopes included recently identified HLA-C-restricted ones as well as well-studied HLA-B-restricted ones. Public TCR beta signature analysis indicated the presence of both CMV infection and matching HLA type.

The germline CDR1 and CDR2 sequences are SGDLS and YYNGEE. The CDR3 length is 16 residues. With 3 bases removed from V and 0 bases from J, the gap between germline ends came to 13 bases. Study-wide results and limits: Public TCR beta family frequency separated CMV-and-HLA carriers, including in an independent cohort. Across the ex vivo response, the dominant clonotypes were HLA-C-restricted CMV-specific TCR beta clonotypes.

TCRdb re-derived calls from the reads in MiXCR, one entry per CDR3 protein. The profile shows about 78,000 distinct CDR3 sequences, around 37% of them singletons. This chain joins TRBV9 and TRBJ2-1; D possibly corresponds to TRBD2 (6 bases). The TCR comes from a human donor in good health (CMV status not recorded). Some clones in this sample may be carry-over from other donors' samples. The sequencing here drew on CD8+ T cells from cultured PBMCs, taken from culture after CMV antigen stimulation. The CDR3 nucleotides read TGTGCCAGCAGCGGTTACGGGGGAAACTCCTACAATGAGCAGTTCTTC. Its protein is CASSGYGGNSYNEQFF.